This T cell receptor beta chain stems from a study of vaccination effects on CD4 cells after COVID-19. On the study more broadly: Sampling occurred a median 72 days post second dose, range 14 to 241.

As concerns this clone: Its antigen is not known.

Produced via immunoSEQ multiplex PCR; TCRdb's table is partial and in-frame only. Of 65,000 to 75,000 clones in the sample, 70% to 85% were seen once. Germline CDR1 is SNHLY and CDR2 is FYNNEI. V lost 5 bases to trimming and J lost 5 bases, with 15 bases between them. The CDR3 is 15 residues long. Antigen-specific CD4+ T cells were first expanded with viral peptide pools by the ViraFEST assay and only then sequenced. A roughly ten-day culture period preceded the isolation of CD4+ T cells. Each person got two doses of an mRNA SARS-CoV-2 vaccine, BNT162b2 or mRNA-1273. Vaccine recipients lacked prior SARS-CoV-2 infection and had negative nucleocapsid antibodies. Wells each received 1.5 million to 2.5 million PBMC, cultured with approximately 9.7 IU/ml IL-2 and about 10 ug/ml peptides. The authors exchanged half the medium for IL-2 medium on days 3 and 7.

This clonotype was obtained from a human donor who received a COVID-19 vaccine. The sample consisted of CD4+ T cells from PBMCs cultured with HCoV-229E spike peptides, taken after COVID-19 vaccination. The chain carries TRBV2 and TRBJ1-4; unclear D gene. CDR3 region: CASSSFPASNEKLFF. The CDR3 DNA is TGTGCCAGCAGTTCATTTCCGGCATCGAATGAAAAACTGTTTTTT.